A selection of T cell receptor beta chains follows, all from one sample in a study of cytomegalovirus exposure and HLA in healthy donors. The assay was immunoSEQ multiplex PCR, and TCRdb's table has in-frame clones only and misses some. The sample lists some 220,000 clones, around 83% occurring once. What was sequenced was PBMCs. These receptors were obtained from a girl aged 2-9 years in good health and CMV-seronegative. The CDR3 runs from the conserved cysteine through the conserved F or W. Each record gives: clone size, J gene, V gene, D gene, CDR3 DNA, CDR3 protein. The D gene is left open where the match is weak. Expanded clones are given a class, and other clones once, few, many or no size at all.

clone_size: -
j_call: TRBJ1-1
v_call: TRBV18
d_call: -
cdr3_nt: TGTGCCAGCTCACCGCGGGAGGGACTGAACACTGAAGCTTTCTTT
cdr3_aa: CASSPREGLNTEAFF

clone_size: -
j_call: TRBJ2-3
v_call: TRBV5-1
d_call: TRBD2
cdr3_nt: TGCGCCAGCAGCTTGGGTATTGGGCTAGCGGGGGAATGGGCAGATACGCAGTATTTT
cdr3_aa: CASSLGIGLAGEWADTQYF

clone_size: -
j_call: TRBJ2-3
v_call: TRBV4-2
d_call: -
cdr3_nt: TGTGCCAGCAGCCAAGAGCTAGTAGGCCCTAGCACAGATACGCAGTATTTT
cdr3_aa: CASSQELVGPSTDTQYF

clone_size: -
j_call: TRBJ1-2
v_call: TRBV13
d_call: TRBD1
cdr3_nt: TGTGCCAGCAGCTGGGGACAGGGAAACTATGGCTACACCTTC
cdr3_aa: CASSWGQGNYGYTF

clone_size: -
j_call: TRBJ1-2
v_call: TRBV21-1
d_call: -
cdr3_nt: TGTGCCAGCAGCAAAGACGACTTTGACAGGGTGAGGGCACCCATCTATGGCTACACCTTC
cdr3_aa: CASSKDDFDRVRAPIYGYTF

clone_size: -
j_call: TRBJ2-7
v_call: TRBV27
d_call: TRBD1
cdr3_nt: TGTGCCAGCAGGCGACTCGGGACAGGGACCTACGAGCAGTACTTC
cdr3_aa: CASRRLGTGTYEQYF

clone_size: -
j_call: TRBJ2-2
v_call: TRBV7-6
d_call: TRBD1
cdr3_nt: TGTGCCAGCAGCTTAGAGACAGGGCGCATCACCGGGGAGCTGTTTTTT
cdr3_aa: CASSLETGRITGELFF

clone_size: -
j_call: TRBJ2-7
v_call: TRBV30
d_call: -
cdr3_nt: TGTGCCTGGGCAGCCGGGACAACCTACGAGCAGTACTTC
cdr3_aa: CAWAAGTTYEQYF

clone_size: -
j_call: TRBJ1-5
v_call: TRBV30
d_call: -
cdr3_nt: TGTGCCTGGAGTGGTCCAGGACAGCCGCTTAATCAGCCCCAGCATTTT
cdr3_aa: CAWSGPGQPLNQPQHF

clone_size: -
j_call: TRBJ2-7
v_call: TRBV6-5
d_call: -
cdr3_nt: TGTGCCAGCAGACGATCCGGGAACTCCTACGAGCAGTACTTC
cdr3_aa: CASRRSGNSYEQYF

clone_size: -
j_call: TRBJ2-1
v_call: TRBV7-9
d_call: -
cdr3_nt: TGTGCCAGCAGCCGGGGTCCGTCCCTGGGGAATGAGCAGTTCTTC
cdr3_aa: CASSRGPSLGNEQFF

clone_size: -
j_call: TRBJ2-1
v_call: TRBV2
d_call: TRBD2
cdr3_nt: TGTGCCAGCAGGCCCGGGAGGACGGCCAATGAGCAGTTCTTC
cdr3_aa: CASRPGRTANEQFF

clone_size: once
j_call: TRBJ2-3
v_call: TRBV5-4
d_call: TRBD2
cdr3_nt: TGTGCCAGCAGCTTCGGGACTAGCTTGGGGACAGATACGCAGTATTTT
cdr3_aa: CASSFGTSLGTDTQYF

clone_size: -
j_call: TRBJ2-2
v_call: TRBV9
d_call: TRBD2
cdr3_nt: TGTGCCAGCAGCGTAGGGACTAGCGGATCGAGCACCGGGGAGCTGTTTTTT
cdr3_aa: CASSVGTSGSSTGELFF

clone_size: -
j_call: TRBJ2-6
v_call: TRBV27
d_call: -
cdr3_nt: TGTGCCAGCAGTTCGTTCGTTGGGGCCAACGTCCTGACTTTC
cdr3_aa: CASSSFVGANVLTF

clone_size: -
j_call: TRBJ1-5
v_call: TRBV27
d_call: TRBD1
cdr3_nt: TGTGCCAGCAGTTTACGAACAGGGGTGCGGCAGCCCCAGCATTTT
cdr3_aa: CASSLRTGVRQPQHF

clone_size: -
j_call: TRBJ2-1
v_call: TRBV9
d_call: -
cdr3_nt: TGTGCCAGCAGCCCCCCCTCGGCGGGATGGGGCTCCTACAATGAGCAGTTCTTC
cdr3_aa: CASSPPSAGWGSYNEQFF

clone_size: -
j_call: TRBJ2-1
v_call: TRBV16
d_call: TRBD1
cdr3_nt: TGTGCCAGCAGCGCGACAGGGGGAAGTGAGCAGTTCTTC
cdr3_aa: CASSATGGSEQFF

clone_size: -
j_call: TRBJ1-4
v_call: TRBV6-5
d_call: -
cdr3_nt: TGTGCCAGCCACCGGAGGGGGGGCGAAAAACTGTTTTTT
cdr3_aa: CASHRRGGEKLFF

clone_size: -
j_call: TRBJ1-1
v_call: TRBV10-3
d_call: -
cdr3_nt: TGTGCCATCAGTGAGTCTGGACAGAGTACTGAAGCTTTCTTT
cdr3_aa: CAISESGQSTEAFF

clone_size: once
j_call: TRBJ2-1
v_call: TRBV5-4
d_call: TRBD2
cdr3_nt: TGTGCCAGCAGCTTCGTGGCGGGGGGTTACAATGAGCAGTTCTTC
cdr3_aa: CASSFVAGGYNEQFF

clone_size: -
j_call: TRBJ2-7
v_call: TRBV19
d_call: TRBD2
cdr3_nt: TGTGCCAGTAGTTCACAGCGGGAGGGCCTCTACGAGCAGTACTTC
cdr3_aa: CASSSQREGLYEQYF

clone_size: -
j_call: TRBJ2-7
v_call: TRBV5-4
d_call: TRBD2
cdr3_nt: TGTGCCAGCAGCCCCCTAGGTAGCGGGGGGAGTTACGAGCAGTACTTC
cdr3_aa: CASSPLGSGGSYEQYF

clone_size: -
j_call: TRBJ1-1
v_call: TRBV9
d_call: -
cdr3_nt: TGTGCCAGCAGCGTATTCCAGGGTTCCACTGAAGCTTTCTTT
cdr3_aa: CASSVFQGSTEAFF

clone_size: -
j_call: TRBJ1-3
v_call: TRBV9
d_call: -
cdr3_nt: TGTGCCAGCAGCGTAGCGGGTTACAGGGCCACTGGAAACACCATATATTTT
cdr3_aa: CASSVAGYRATGNTIYF

clone_size: -
j_call: TRBJ1-2
v_call: TRBV2
d_call: -
cdr3_nt: TGTGCCAGCAGCGTGCAGGTGGACTATGGCTACACCTTC
cdr3_aa: CASSVQVDYGYTF

clone_size: -
j_call: TRBJ1-2
v_call: TRBV27
d_call: TRBD1
cdr3_nt: TGTGCCAGCAGTCATCCTCCCGGGACAGGGGGCGGAGGCTACACCTTC
cdr3_aa: CASSHPPGTGGGGYTF

clone_size: -
j_call: TRBJ1-2
v_call: TRBV29-1
d_call: TRBD1
cdr3_nt: TGCAGCGTTGAGGGGACAGGCTCGGTCTACACCTTC
cdr3_aa: CSVEGTGSVYTF

clone_size: -
j_call: TRBJ1-4
v_call: TRBV11-2
d_call: TRBD1
cdr3_nt: TGTGCCAGCAGCTTGGGGACAGTCGAAAAACTGTTTTTT
cdr3_aa: CASSLGTVEKLFF

clone_size: -
j_call: TRBJ2-2
v_call: TRBV5-1
d_call: -
cdr3_nt: TGCGCCAGCAGCTCCCGACAGGAGATAAGGGGCGGGGAGCTGTTTTTT
cdr3_aa: CASSSRQEIRGGELFF

clone_size: -
j_call: TRBJ1-2
v_call: TRBV5-6
d_call: -
cdr3_nt: TGTGCCAGCAGCTTGCCGGGGTATGGCTACACCTTC
cdr3_aa: CASSLPGYGYTF

clone_size: -
j_call: TRBJ2-6
v_call: TRBV2
d_call: -
cdr3_nt: TGTGCCAGCAGGCGCCTCTCTGGGGCCAACGTCCTGACTTTC
cdr3_aa: CASRRLSGANVLTF

clone_size: -
j_call: TRBJ1-5
v_call: TRBV5-5
d_call: -
cdr3_nt: TGTGCCAGCAGCTTGGTCGAAACACAGCCCCAGCATTTT
cdr3_aa: CASSLVETQPQHF

clone_size: -
j_call: TRBJ2-3
v_call: TRBV7-8
d_call: -
cdr3_nt: TGTGCCAGCAGCTTAGGTCGGGGACTCACAGATACGCAGTATTTT
cdr3_aa: CASSLGRGLTDTQYF

clone_size: -
j_call: TRBJ2-1
v_call: TRBV6-5
d_call: TRBD2
cdr3_nt: TGTGCCAGCATGGCCACTAGCGGGTGGGGCCATGAGCAGTTCTTC
cdr3_aa: CASMATSGWGHEQFF

clone_size: -
j_call: TRBJ1-5
v_call: TRBV30
d_call: -
cdr3_nt: TGTGCTAAGACGACAGTGGAGAACAATCAGCCCCAGCATTTT
cdr3_aa: CAKTTVENNQPQHF

clone_size: -
j_call: TRBJ2-2
v_call: TRBV9
d_call: TRBD1
cdr3_nt: TGTGCCAGCAGCGTGGCGACAGGGAGAAAAAGCACCGGGGAGCTGTTTTTT
cdr3_aa: CASSVATGRKSTGELFF

clone_size: few
j_call: TRBJ1-2
v_call: TRBV2
d_call: -
cdr3_nt: TGTGCCAGCAGTAGACGGGACTATGGCTACACCTTC
cdr3_aa: CASSRRDYGYTF

clone_size: -
j_call: TRBJ1-2
v_call: TRBV5-1
d_call: TRBD1
cdr3_nt: TGCGCCAGCAGCATTGGGACAGCCACCAGCTATGGCTACACCTTC
cdr3_aa: CASSIGTATSYGYTF

clone_size: few
j_call: TRBJ2-7
v_call: TRBV5-1
d_call: TRBD1
cdr3_nt: TGCGCCAGCAGCCCGGAGACAGGGGCGGCAGGCGAGCAGTACTTC
cdr3_aa: CASSPETGAAGEQYF

clone_size: -
j_call: TRBJ2-2
v_call: TRBV9
d_call: -
cdr3_nt: TGTGCCAGCAGCCCGGGACAAAACACCGGGGAGCTGTTTTTT
cdr3_aa: CASSPGQNTGELFF

clone_size: -
j_call: TRBJ2-2
v_call: TRBV6-4
d_call: TRBD1
cdr3_nt: TGTGCCAGCAGTGACTCGGGGACAGGGGTCACCGGGGAGCTGTTTTTT
cdr3_aa: CASSDSGTGVTGELFF

clone_size: -
j_call: TRBJ2-2
v_call: TRBV6-5
d_call: TRBD2
cdr3_nt: TGTGCCAGCAGAAGCGGGGGGATGAACACCGGGGAGCTGTTTTTT
cdr3_aa: CASRSGGMNTGELFF

clone_size: few
j_call: TRBJ1-2
v_call: TRBV9
d_call: -
cdr3_nt: TGTGCCAGCAGCGTAGCTCCACCAGGGGACTATGGCTACACCTTC
cdr3_aa: CASSVAPPGDYGYTF

clone_size: -
j_call: TRBJ2-2
v_call: TRBV7-7
d_call: TRBD2
cdr3_nt: TGTGCCAGCAGGAGGGCTGCGGCGGGAGCGGGAACCGGGGAGCTGTTTTTT
cdr3_aa: CASRRAAAGAGTGELFF

clone_size: -
j_call: TRBJ2-7
v_call: TRBV10-2
d_call: TRBD2
cdr3_nt: TGCGCCAGCAGCACCGGGACTAGCGACCTCGAGCAGTACTTC
cdr3_aa: CASSTGTSDLEQYF

clone_size: -
j_call: TRBJ1-3
v_call: TRBV30
d_call: -
cdr3_nt: TGTGCCTGGAGTCGGCAGGCCTCTGGAAACACCATATATTTT
cdr3_aa: CAWSRQASGNTIYF

clone_size: -
j_call: TRBJ2-3
v_call: TRBV5-1
d_call: TRBD1
cdr3_nt: TGCGCCAGCAGCTCCCTTCCAGGGGGTACTAGCACAGATACGCAGTATTTT
cdr3_aa: CASSSLPGGTSTDTQYF

clone_size: -
j_call: TRBJ1-5
v_call: TRBV6-1
d_call: -
cdr3_nt: TGTGCCAGCAGTGAATGGGGCGTCGGGAGCAATCAGCCCCAGCATTTT
cdr3_aa: CASSEWGVGSNQPQHF

clone_size: -
j_call: TRBJ2-1
v_call: TRBV9
d_call: TRBD2
cdr3_nt: TGTGCCAGCAGCGTAGTCGGGCTAGCGGAAAAGCAGTTCTTC
cdr3_aa: CASSVVGLAEKQFF

clone_size: -
j_call: TRBJ2-7
v_call: TRBV7-2
d_call: -
cdr3_nt: TGTGCCAGCAGCTTAGTCCAGGTGGCCTACGAGCAGTACTTC
cdr3_aa: CASSLVQVAYEQYF

clone_size: -
j_call: TRBJ2-1
v_call: TRBV7-8
d_call: TRBD2
cdr3_nt: TGTGCCAGCAGCTCGATAGCGGGAGTGGCCTACAATGAGCAGTTCTTC
cdr3_aa: CASSSIAGVAYNEQFF

clone_size: few
j_call: TRBJ1-6
v_call: TRBV5-6
d_call: -
cdr3_nt: TGTGCCAGCAGCTTGGCCGGGACAATGTTCTCACCCCTCCACTTT
cdr3_aa: CASSLAGTMFSPLHF

clone_size: -
j_call: TRBJ1-1
v_call: TRBV6-1
d_call: -
cdr3_nt: TGTGCCAGCAGGGGGAGGGACGGTGAAGCTTTCTTT
cdr3_aa: CASRGRDGEAFF

clone_size: -
j_call: TRBJ2-1
v_call: TRBV9
d_call: -
cdr3_nt: TGTGCCAGCAGCACGACAGTCTACAATGAGCAGTTCTTC
cdr3_aa: CASSTTVYNEQFF

clone_size: -
j_call: TRBJ1-2
v_call: TRBV30
d_call: -
cdr3_nt: TGTGCCTGGAGTTCCCAGGGGACGGGACGGGGTGGCTACACCTTC
cdr3_aa: CAWSSQGTGRGGYTF

clone_size: -
j_call: TRBJ1-2
v_call: TRBV9
d_call: TRBD1
cdr3_nt: TGTGCCAGCAGCGTAGTAGGGACAGCCTATGGCTACACCTTC
cdr3_aa: CASSVVGTAYGYTF

clone_size: -
j_call: TRBJ2-7
v_call: TRBV7-3
d_call: TRBD2
cdr3_nt: TGTGCCAGCAGCCCCGTAACGGGGGGGCGCGAGCAGTACTTC
cdr3_aa: CASSPVTGGREQYF

clone_size: -
j_call: TRBJ2-1
v_call: TRBV7-8
d_call: TRBD1
cdr3_nt: TGTGCCAGCAGCCCCAGGGACAGCTCCTACAATGAGCAGTTCTTC
cdr3_aa: CASSPRDSSYNEQFF

clone_size: -
j_call: TRBJ1-2
v_call: TRBV6-1
d_call: TRBD1
cdr3_nt: TGTGCCAGCATGATGGGACAGGGATACGGCTACACCTTC
cdr3_aa: CASMMGQGYGYTF